Presented here are 17 T cell receptor beta chains from one specimen sequenced in a study. TCRdb analysed the 5' RACE reads with MiXCR anew, one entry per CDR3 protein. The repertoire holds roughly 39,000 distinct CDR3 sequences, with 18% as singletons. Sequences were obtained from naive CD4+ T cells sorted from a lymph node. The subset denotes: naive CD4+ T cells, CD4+CD45RA+CD25-. These receptors were collected from a female donor with breast cancer.

Regarding this clonotype: The CDR3 ends on some other residue instead of the conserved phenylalanine or tryptophan, so this is likely a read error. The rearrangement joins TRBV30 to TRBJ1-5; no clear D gene. Trimming removed 3 bases at V and 4 bases at J, with 10 bases between. The V gene's germline CDR1 is GTSNPN and CDR2 SVGIG (reference sequence). CDR3 length equals 13 residues. In nucleotides, the CDR3 is TGTGCCTGGAGCGTCGCAGCTAATCAGCCCCAGCATCTT. Translation gives CAWSVAANQPQHL.

There are many counts of this clonotype. This chain links TRBV20-1 with TRBJ1-2; 12 nucleotides align to TRBD1. Germline loops: CDR1 DFQATT, CDR2 SNEGSKA (reference sequence). The CDR3 totals 12 residues. CDR3: CRGGQGAIGYTF. DNA for the CDR3: TGCAGGGGGGGACAGGGGGCAATTGGCTACACCTTC.

This chain connects TRBV20-1 to TRBJ2-7; 7 nucleotides agree with TRBD1. CDR1 is DFQATT and CDR2 is SNEGSKA in the germline V gene (reference sequence). This CDR3 comprises 14 residues. V shed 3 bases, J shed 5 bases, and the junction held 10 bases outside the gene matches. Here the CDR3 reads CSARVSTGSNEQYF. The CDR3 coding sequence is TGCAGTGCTAGGGTCTCGACAGGGTCCAACGAGCAGTACTTC.

The chain joins TRBV7-9 to TRBJ2-3, with 9 bases matching TRBD2. In germline, CDR1 is SEHNR, CDR2 FQNEAQ (reference sequence). This CDR3 comprises 16 residues. Trimming removed 3 bases from V and 0 bases from J; junction bases left unmatched: 4. The CDR3 DNA reads as TGTGCCAGCAGCTTTTCCCTAGCGGGGAGCACAGATACGCAGTATTTT. This sequence encodes CASSFSLAGSTDTQYF.

The chain combines TRBV5-1 with TRBJ2-6; D is perhaps TRBD1 (6 bases). Trimming removed 4 bases from V and 4 bases from J, with 18 bases in between. The CDR3 runs to 17 residues. Germline V gives CDR1 SGHRS, CDR2 YFSETQ. The CDR3 reads CASSTYLTGGGANVLTF. The CDR3 DNA reads as TGCGCCAGCAGCACATACCTGACAGGAGGAGGGGCCAACGTCCTGACTTTC. Complete variable domain (other parts from reference TRBV5-1 and TRBJ2-6): KAGVTQTPRYLIKTRGQQVTLSCSPISGHRSVSWYQQTPGQGLQFLFEYFSETQRNKGNFPGRFSGRQFSNSRSEMNVSTLELGDSALYLCASSTYLTGGGANVLTFGAGSRLTVL.

On this clonotype: Given a much more abundant clone one base away, this may be a read error. This chain joins TRBV5-1 and TRBJ1-1, with 8 bases aligning to TRBD1. CDR3 length: 15 residues. The germline V gene encodes CDR1 SGHRS and CDR2 YFSETQ. The CDR3 DNA follows: TGCGCCAGCAGCCGAATCCAGGGACAGGCCACTGAAGCTCTCTTT. It encodes CASSRIQGQATEALF.

The V call is TRBV7-9, the J call TRBJ2-7, with D possibly being TRBD1 or TRBD2 (5 bases each). In germline, CDR1 is SEHNR, CDR2 FQNEAQ (reference sequence). The ends were cut back, 2 bases at V and 6 bases at J, with 17 bases in the middle. This CDR3 contains 15 residues. The CDR3 here is CASSLSQGEGVEQYF. Written as DNA, the CDR3 is TGTGCCAGCAGCTTAAGCCAGGGAGAAGGGGTCGAGCAGTACTTC. Supplemented by reference TRBV7-9 and TRBJ2-7, the full variable domain reads DTGVSQNPRHKITKRGQNVTFRCDPISEHNRLYWYRQTLGQGPEFLTYFQNEAQLEKSRLLSDRFSAERPKGSFSTLEIQRTEQGDSAMYLCASSLSQGEGVEQYFGPGTRLTVT.

To note about this clonotype: A clone one base away is much larger, so this may be a read error. The chain links TRBV5-1 to TRBJ1-1; 7 nucleotides agree with TRBD1. V was pared by 7 bases and J by 2 bases, with 8 bases of the junction left unmatched. Germline V gene lookup returns CDR1 SGHRS and CDR2 YFSETQ. The CDR3 is made up of 14 amino acids. The CDR3 coding sequence is TGCGCCAGCGGCATGGGACAGCTTAACACTGAAGCTTTCTTT. Amino acid sequence: CASGMGQLNTEAFF.

Remarks on this clonotype: A much more abundant neighbour one base away suggests this may be a read error. In this CDR3 the conserved last residue, phenylalanine or tryptophan, is missing, so a read error is likely. The chain employs TRBV10-2 and TRBJ2-5, with no clear D. In germline, CDR1 is WSHSY, CDR2 SAAADI. The CDR3 is 11 amino acids. V was trimmed by 6 bases and J by 7 bases, leaving 9 bases between them. CDR3 sequence: CASRILGTQYS. DNA for the CDR3: TGCGCCAGCAGAATACTGGGGACCCAGTACTCC.

The V and J genes are TRBV9 and TRBJ2-5; 8 bases are a match to TRBD2. Germline CDR1 is SGDLS and CDR2 is YYNGEE. This CDR3 region has 15 residues. Trimming at V came to 0 bases and at J to 4 bases, leaving 5 bases not matched to a gene. The CDR3 protein is CASSVVASGRETQYF. CDR3 DNA: TGTGCCAGCAGCGTAGTAGCCAGCGGGAGAGAGACCCAGTACTTC.

This clonotype was picked up a small number of times. The chain joins TRBV12-3 or TRBV12-4 to TRBJ1-2, with a weak D call TRBD1 (6 bases). The CDR3 sequence is 16 residues long. V was pared by 7 bases and J by 6 bases, with 24 bases between. Written as DNA, the CDR3 is TGTGCCAGCATCCCAACCTGGGGGCAGGGTTTGGATGGCTACACCTTC. It encodes CASIPTWGQGLDGYTF.

V gene TRBV20-1 combines with J gene TRBJ2-1; D uncertain. This CDR3 comprises 12 residues. Germline V lookup: CDR1 DFQATT, CDR2 SNEGSKA (reference sequence). Trimming removed 5 bases at V and 5 bases at J, with 10 bases between. CDR3 sequence: CSAQSPHNEQFF. In DNA form, the CDR3 reads TGCAGTGCTCAATCACCCCACAATGAGCAGTTCTTC.

The chain couples TRBV7-3 to TRBJ1-2; the match to TRBD1 covers 9 bases. Germline-derived CDR1 and CDR2 are SGHTA and FQGTGA. This CDR3 is built from 14 residues. The trim removed 6 bases at V and 6 bases at J, leaving 8 bases unmatched. Here the CDR3 DNA reads TGTGCCAGCAGGGTCGGGGACAGGGCAGATGGCTACACCTTC. It translates to CASRVGDRADGYTF.

V gene TRBV4-2 combines with J gene TRBJ1-1; no clear D gene. The germline V gene has CDR1 LGHNA and CDR2 YNFKEQ. V lost 0 bases, J lost 4 bases, and 9 bases lay in between. The CDR3 extends over 14 amino acids. CDR3 loop: CASSQEGSVTEAFF. The CDR3 nucleotides are TGTGCCAGCAGCCAAGAGGGGAGCGTCACTGAAGCTTTCTTT.

This clonotype was seen ten or more times. The V call is TRBV12-3 or TRBV12-4, the J call TRBJ2-7; tentatively, D is TRBD2 (5 bases). V was trimmed by 5 bases and J by 3 bases, leaving 20 bases between them. The CDR3 runs to 16 residues. The CDR3 reads CASSPSRGSRGYEQYF. The CDR3 DNA follows: TGTGCCAGCAGTCCCAGCCGGGGTTCGAGAGGCTACGAGCAGTACTTC.

At least ten counts were recorded for this clonotype. V gene TRBV7-9 combines with J gene TRBJ2-1, with 12 bases identical to TRBD2. The junction had 0 bases not matched to a gene; V was cut back by 1 base and J by 5 bases. This CDR3 has 15 amino acids. Looked up from germline, CDR1 is SEHNR and CDR2 is FQNEAQ (reference sequence). The CDR3 loop is CASSLGTSGDNEQFF. As DNA, the CDR3 is TGTGCCAGCAGCTTAGGGACTAGCGGGGACAATGAGCAGTTCTTC.

The V call is TRBV12-3 or TRBV12-4, the J call TRBJ2-5; 8 bases line up with TRBD1. The CDR3 covers 15 residues. The V gene end was trimmed by 5 bases and the J gene end by 6 bases; junction bases not matched to a gene: 11. In DNA, the CDR3 is TGTGCCAGCAGTCTGACAGGGGCCGGGGAGCAGACCCAGTACTTC. Translating gives CASSLTGAGEQTQYF.